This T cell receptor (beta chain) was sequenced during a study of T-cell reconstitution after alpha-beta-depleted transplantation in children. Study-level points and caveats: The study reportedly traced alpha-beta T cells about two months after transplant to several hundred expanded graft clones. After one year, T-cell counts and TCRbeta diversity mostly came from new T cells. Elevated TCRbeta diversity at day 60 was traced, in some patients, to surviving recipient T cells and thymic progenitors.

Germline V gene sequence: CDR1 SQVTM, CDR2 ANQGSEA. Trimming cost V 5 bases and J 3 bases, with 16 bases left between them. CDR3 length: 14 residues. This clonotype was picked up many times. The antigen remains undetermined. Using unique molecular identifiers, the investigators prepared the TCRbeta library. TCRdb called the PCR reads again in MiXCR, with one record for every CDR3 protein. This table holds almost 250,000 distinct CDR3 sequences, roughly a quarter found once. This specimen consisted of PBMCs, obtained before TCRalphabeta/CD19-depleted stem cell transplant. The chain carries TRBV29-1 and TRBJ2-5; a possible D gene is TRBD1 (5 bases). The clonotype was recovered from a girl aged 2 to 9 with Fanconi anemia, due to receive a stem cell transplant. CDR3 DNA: TGCAGCGTTAAGCAGGGTAACCTCAAAGAGACCCAGTACTTC. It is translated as CSVKQGNLKETQYF.